This T cell receptor beta chain was sequenced in a study of tumor-infiltrating lymphocytes in primary liver carcinoma (dated by TCRdb to about 2017). For the wider study: The five patients, three men and two women aged 30 to 69 years, had hepatocellular carcinoma (four) or combined HCC and intrahepatic cholangiocarcinoma (one). The tumors of the five patients were staged as T1-T3 N0M0, with maximum diameters ranging from roughly 4.2 to 11 cm. Each sample produced about 3.5 to 7.13 million productive TCRbeta reads, and read depth showed no significant difference between tissue types. Across five regions of each liver tumor, along with adjacent normal tissue and blood, the study brought together TCRbeta repertoire sequencing, expression microarrays and whole-exome sequencing. A total of approximately 35 specimens from 5 patients underwent TCRbeta repertoire sequencing, comprising 25 or so tumor regions, 5 adjacent noncancerous liver tissues and 5 peripheral blood samples. The roughly 25 tumor region samples were profiled with Agilent mRNA microarrays so that TCRbeta repertoire diversity could be related to the local molecular phenotype. High reproducibility was observed for the technical replicate repertoires, with mean shared-clone rates roughly 0.87 and correlation coefficients above 0.98. Overall study results and their limits: Only a few patients were included in the study, and the authors note that the findings should be validated in a larger study. Bulk unsorted samples precluded comparing CD4+ and CD8+ T cell repertoires. Only about 7-25% of top clones were found in all five regions of a tumor, suggesting spatial heterogeneity of tumor-infiltrating T cells. Repertoire overlap was found to be higher between tumor regions (mean approximately 35%) than between tumor-adjacent (around 17%) or tumor-blood (14%) pairs, consistent with antigen-driven expansion. Because sequencing covered only the TCR beta chain and unpaired alpha chains were not captured, true repertoire diversity is likely underestimated. Compared with blood, tumors had a significantly larger share of the repertoire taken up by the top 250 clones (p = 0.039).

Without any cell sorting, total RNA and DNA were co-extracted from roughly 18-30 mg of bulk tissue using the AllPrep DNA/RNA mini kit. Surgical resection was performed in China between late 2015 and 2016 on a few patients with histopathologically diagnosed primary liver carcinoma. Patients had chronic HBV infection and were treatment-naive at sampling. Five spatially separated regions were sampled from each tumor: the superior, inferior, left-lateral and right-lateral poles, plus the tumor centre. According to histology, viable tumor cells made up more than 75% of every tumor sample. Pieces of fresh tumor and adjacent tissue were cut in half, with one half kept in RNAlater at -80 degrees C and the other half sent for histology. Here V drops 2 bases and J drops 4 bases, and the junction holds 12 bases not matched to any gene. The cysteine opens and the phenylalanine closes a CDR3 of 19 amino acids. Only the CDR3 DNA is retained, 57 bases long and in frame from the first base. According to the germline V gene, CDR1 reads ENHRY and CDR2 reads SYGVKD.

This clonotype was found many times. The antigen it binds to is not known. The sample holds no much larger clone one base away, and base qualities are not on file. TCRbeta-specific cDNA was reverse-transcribed from roughly 500 ng total RNA using a constant-region primer and ProtoScript II reverse transcriptase. The TCRbeta libraries were prepared through three rounds of nested multiplex PCR following a slightly modified ARM-PCR procedure. The first two PCR rounds used multiplex TRBV1-TRBV30 forward primers with a Cbeta reverse primer, each for about 10 cycles. A final 25-cycle PCR with Deep VentR polymerase added sample barcodes and Illumina adapters. Amplicons of 200-500 bp were gel-purified with a QIAquick gel extraction kit before sequencing. TCRbeta amplicons were sequenced on an Illumina HiSeq 2500 with 250-bp paired-end reads. The published analysis was carried out like this. Reads were quality-trimmed with Trimmomatic v0.33, and paired reads were merged with FLASH v1.2.11 to recover full CDR3 sequences. V, D and J germline segments were assigned to the rearranged TCRbeta sequences by MiGEC v1.2.1b. Clonotype statistics, along with Shannon-Wiener diversity indices, were calculated using VDJtools v1.0.0. Except for diversity analysis, only the 250 most abundant clonotypes of each sample were used in subsequent analyses to reduce sampling bias. TCRdb ran its own pipeline on the public reads, namely fastp trimming at Q25 and MiXCR clone calling, and kept in-frame beta chains. Every entry covers one CDR3 protein and lists the most common genes and DNA from its rows. The V and J calls were not made by the authors but by TCRdb's processing. This sample has tens of thousands of distinct CDR3 sequences in its table, and about three quarters of those were observed once. The ten largest clones capture approximately 19% of the sample.

The TCR comes from a man aged 40-50 years with primary liver carcinoma and hepatitis B virus infection. The sample consisted of liver tumor tissue from sampling region 1. Sample cell subset or site, as interpreted from the label and publication: tumor region T1, superior pole. The V and J segments used are TRBV10-3 and TRBJ2-5; TRBD2 lines up with 14 middle nucleotides. CDR3 sequence: CAISELPAGTSGSGETQYF. The bases are TGTGCCATCAGTGAGCTCCCGGCTGGGACTAGCGGGAGTGGAGAGACCCAGTACTTC.